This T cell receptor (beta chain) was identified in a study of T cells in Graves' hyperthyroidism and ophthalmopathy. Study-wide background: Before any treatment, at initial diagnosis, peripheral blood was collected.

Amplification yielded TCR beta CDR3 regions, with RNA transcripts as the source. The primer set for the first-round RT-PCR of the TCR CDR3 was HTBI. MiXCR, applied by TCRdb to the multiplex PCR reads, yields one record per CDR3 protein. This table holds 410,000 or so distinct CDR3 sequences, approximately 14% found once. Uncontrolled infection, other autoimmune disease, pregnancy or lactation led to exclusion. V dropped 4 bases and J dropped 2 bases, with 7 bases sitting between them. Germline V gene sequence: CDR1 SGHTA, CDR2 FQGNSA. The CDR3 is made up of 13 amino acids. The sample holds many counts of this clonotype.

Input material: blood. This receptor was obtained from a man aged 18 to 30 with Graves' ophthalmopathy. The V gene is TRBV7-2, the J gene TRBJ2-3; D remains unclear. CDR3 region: CASSWAHTDTQYF. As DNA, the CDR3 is TGTGCCAGCAGCTGGGCCCACACAGATACGCAGTATTTT.